These 3 T cell receptor beta chains share one sample of origin, sequenced in a study of identifying expanded T cells in peripheral blood (dated by TCRdb to the late 2010s). Libraries were made using the immunoSEQ multiplex PCR assay. TCRdb's version of the immuneACCESS table is confined to in-frame rearrangements and falls short of the full clone set. An unresolved V gene accounts for under half of the shortfall where checked; the remainder is of unknown origin. The sample table shows nearly 60,000 clones, and around nine tenths are seen once. Around 3.5% of the sample goes to the ten largest clones. Sequenced input: blood. These receptor sequences come from a person aged 18 to 75 in good health.

This chain joins TRBV27 and TRBJ1-1, with D perhaps TRBD1 (5 bases). Trimming took off 8 bases at V and 3 bases at J, with 19 bases between the two ends. The CDR3 spans 15 residues. The germline gives CDR1 MNHEY, CDR2 SMNVEV (reference sequence). CDR3 residues: CASYRWTGGYTEAFF. For the CDR3, the DNA is TGTGCCAGCTACAGGTGGACTGGGGGATACACTGAAGCTTTCTTT.

The J gene is TRBJ1-1, the V gene TRBV6-1, with 7 bases fitting TRBD1. With 0 bases clipped from V and 1 base from J, the junction kept 11 bases outside the gene matches. Germline V lookup: CDR1 MNHNS, CDR2 SASEGT. The CDR3 spans 18 residues. The CDR3: CASSEAVYRGEGNTEAFF. CDR3 coding DNA: TGTGCCAGCAGTGAAGCGGTTTACAGGGGCGAGGGGAACACTGAAGCTTTCTTT.

The chain uses TRBV2 and TRBJ1-2; the match to TRBD1 covers 8 bases. This CDR3 is 15 amino acids long. Germline values: CDR1 SNHLY, CDR2 FYNNEI. V lost 4 bases, J lost 0 bases, and 4 bases stayed unmatched. Here the CDR3 DNA reads TGTGCCAGCAGTGGACAGGGGCGTACTAACTATGGCTACACCTTC. As protein: CASSGQGRTNYGYTF. The full variable domain, its missing parts supplied by reference TRBV2 and TRBJ1-2, is EPEVTQTPSHQVTQMGQEVILRCVPISNHLYFYWYRQILGQKVEFLVSFYNNEISEKSEIFDDQFSVERPDGSNFTLKIRSTKLEDSAMYFCASSGQGRTNYGYTFGSGTRLTVV.